This T cell receptor beta chain was recovered during a study of cytomegalovirus exposure and HLA in healthy donors. At the level of the study: A prior study identified just under 120 million unique TCR beta sequences from roughly 170 million T cells.

PCR used 60 Vbeta primers and 13 Jbeta primers. The data were produced by immunoSEQ multiplex PCR, yet TCRdb's version contains in-frame clones alone and is incomplete. Of about 140,000 clones listed, 73% are singletons. CDR1 is LNHDA and CDR2 is SQIVND in the germline V gene (reference sequence). Trimming removed 3 bases from V and 5 bases from J, with 8 bases in between. The CDR3 is 13 residues long. The V gene is TRBV19, the J gene TRBJ1-5; D unresolved. Sequencing input: PBMCs. This TCR derives from a human donor in good health. CDR3 in amino acids: CASSISPYQPQHF. CDR3 nucleotide sequence: TGTGCCAGTAGTATTTCCCCCTATCAGCCCCAGCATTTT.